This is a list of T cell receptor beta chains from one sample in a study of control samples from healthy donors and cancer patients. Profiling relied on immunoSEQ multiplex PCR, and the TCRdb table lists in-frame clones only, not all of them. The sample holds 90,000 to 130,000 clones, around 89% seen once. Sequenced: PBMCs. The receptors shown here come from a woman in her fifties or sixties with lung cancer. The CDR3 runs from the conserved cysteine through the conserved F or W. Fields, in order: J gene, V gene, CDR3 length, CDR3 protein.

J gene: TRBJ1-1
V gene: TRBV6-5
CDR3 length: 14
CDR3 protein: CASSNYRGWTEAFF

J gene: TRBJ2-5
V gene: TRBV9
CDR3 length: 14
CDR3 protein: CASSVGELSETQYF

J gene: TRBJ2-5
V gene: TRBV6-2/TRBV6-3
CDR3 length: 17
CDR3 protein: CASSSGLAGGPWETQYF

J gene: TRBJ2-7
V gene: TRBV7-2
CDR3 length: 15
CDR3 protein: CASSLAGGSYYEQYF

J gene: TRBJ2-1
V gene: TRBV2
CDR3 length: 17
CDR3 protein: CASSDRDRGSSYNEQFF

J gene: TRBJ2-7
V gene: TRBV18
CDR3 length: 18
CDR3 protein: CASSPIAGGGLAGVEQYF

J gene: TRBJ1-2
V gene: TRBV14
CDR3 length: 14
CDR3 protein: CASSQQGSGGGYTF

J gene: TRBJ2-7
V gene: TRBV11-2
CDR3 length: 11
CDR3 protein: CASSFAYEQYF

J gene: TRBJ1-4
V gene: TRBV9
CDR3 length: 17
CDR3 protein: CASSVLGQPATNEKLFF

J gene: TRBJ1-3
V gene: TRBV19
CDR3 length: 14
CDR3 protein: CASSIGGNGNTIYF

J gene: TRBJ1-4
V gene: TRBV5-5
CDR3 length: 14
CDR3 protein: CASSFAGSGEKLFF

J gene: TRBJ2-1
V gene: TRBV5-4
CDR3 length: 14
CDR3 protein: CASSLVLDPNEQFF

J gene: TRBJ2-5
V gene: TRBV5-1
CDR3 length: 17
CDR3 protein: CASSRRGDLSSGETQYF

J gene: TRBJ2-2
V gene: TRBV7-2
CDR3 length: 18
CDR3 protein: CASSLAPLAGGPTGELFF

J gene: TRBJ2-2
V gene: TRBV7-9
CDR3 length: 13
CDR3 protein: CASSLTLTGELFF

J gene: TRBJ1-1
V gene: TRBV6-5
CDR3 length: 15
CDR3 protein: CASSYSRTGGSEAFF

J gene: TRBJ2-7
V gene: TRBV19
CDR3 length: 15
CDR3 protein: CASSSLEGQAYEQYF

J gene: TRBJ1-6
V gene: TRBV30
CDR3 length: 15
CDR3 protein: CAWSKTGSDNSPLHF

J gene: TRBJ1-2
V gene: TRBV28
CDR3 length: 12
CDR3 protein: CASSLGQYGYTF

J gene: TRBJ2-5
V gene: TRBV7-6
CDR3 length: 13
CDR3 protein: CASSSTGTETQYF

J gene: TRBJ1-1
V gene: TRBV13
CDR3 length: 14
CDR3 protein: CASSLGPGNTEAFF

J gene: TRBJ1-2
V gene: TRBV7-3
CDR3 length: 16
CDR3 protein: CASSPRVYGRNYGYTF